This T cell receptor (beta chain) emerged from a study of blood T cells in healthy people across ages. Study-level results: From one million sequenced T cells, diversity estimates were lower bounds.

With regard to this clonotype: Its antigen is unidentified.

Germline CDR1 is SQVTM and CDR2 is ANQGSEA. CDR3 length: 14 amino acids. The J segment lost 4 bases and the V segment lost 5 bases, leaving 6 bases of the junction unmatched. Then a second PCR, running about 6 to 11 cycles, was carried out with a sample-barcoded 5' primer and a J-beta primer mix. TCRdb redid the calling of the 5' RACE reads with MiXCR, one entry per CDR3 protein. This table has over 1,200,000 distinct CDR3 sequences, 45% to 70% appearing once. The material sequenced was blood. The chain has TRBV29-1 and TRBJ2-3; 10 nucleotides line up with TRBD2. This TCR was recovered from a man between 18 and 29 years old in good health. Here the CDR3 DNA reads TGCAGCGTTCCAGCGGGGGGGAGGGCAGATACGCAGTATTTT. Amino acids: CSVPAGGRADTQYF.